These 16 T cell receptor beta chains share one sample of origin, sequenced in a study of blood T cell repertoires in COVID-19. The assay was immunoSEQ multiplex PCR, and TCRdb's table has in-frame clones only and misses some. The sample lists about 140,000 clones; 75% to 85% were seen once. What was sequenced was peripheral blood. The origin of the receptors is a man aged 55 to 70 with active or convalescent COVID-19.

The chain carries TRBV5-8 and TRBJ1-5, with 9 bases matching TRBD1. Germline V gene sequence: CDR1 SGHTS, CDR2 YDEGEE. This CDR3 has 18 residues. The junction had 14 bases not matched to a gene; V was cut back by 2 bases and J by 5 bases. As DNA, the CDR3 is TGTGCCAGCAGCTTTTTTTCCGGGACAGGGATCCGCCATCAGCCCCAGCATTTT. It is translated as CASSFFSGTGIRHQPQHF.

The gene calls are TRBV7-9 and TRBJ1-2; maybe TRBD1 (6 bases). Germline V gene sequence: CDR1 SEHNR, CDR2 FQNEAQ (reference sequence). V was clipped by 4 bases and J by 2 bases, with 14 bases between them. The CDR3 has 15 residues. The chain's CDR3 is CASSSTGTPNYGYTF. CDR3 coding DNA: TGTGCCAGCAGCTCCACCGGGACACCAAACTATGGCTACACCTTC.

This chain connects TRBV27 to TRBJ2-4; 9 bases map to TRBD2. Per germline, CDR1 MNHEY and CDR2 SMNVEV (reference sequence). The CDR3 length is 17 residues. V lost 4 bases and J lost 0; bases outside the gene matches: 7. Written as DNA, the CDR3 is TGTGCCAGCAGTTCTCTTAGCGGGAGTCAAGCCAAAAACATTCAGTACTTC. Amino acid sequence: CASSSLSGSQAKNIQYF.

The sample holds a few counts of this clone. This sequence joins TRBV3-1 (or the pseudogene TRBV3-2) and TRBJ2-5, with D tentatively TRBD1 (6 bases). The germline V and J ends were trimmed by 4 bases and 2 bases, with 20 bases remaining between them. Germline CDR1 and CDR2: LGHDT and YNNKEL (reference sequence). CDR3 length equals 17 residues. CDR3: CASSPSEGDVKQETQYF. The CDR3 DNA reads TGTGCCAGCAGCCCCTCTGAGGGGGACGTCAAACAAGAGACCCAGTACTTC.

This clone was observed a single time. This rearrangement joins TRBV7-9 to TRBJ1-5; D perhaps matches TRBD1 (5 bases). Looked up from germline, CDR1 is SEHNR and CDR2 is FQNEAQ (reference sequence). The CDR3 runs to 14 residues. V shed 5 bases and J shed 4 bases, with 12 bases lying between them. CDR3 DNA: TGTGCCAGCAGCGGGGACGGACTAAATCAGCCCCAGCATTTT. Its protein product is CASSGDGLNQPQHF. The whole variable domain, remainder taken from reference TRBV7-9 and TRBJ1-5, is DTGVSQNPRHKITKRGQNVTFRCDPISEHNRLYWYRQTLGQGPEFLTYFQNEAQLEKSRLLSDRFSAERPKGSFSTLEIQRTEQGDSAMYLCASSGDGLNQPQHFGDGTRLSIL.

This chain connects TRBV12-3 or TRBV12-4 to TRBJ2-1, with D possibly being TRBD1 (6 bases). The CDR3 has 13 amino acids. V was pared by 3 bases and J by 7 bases, with 10 bases between. The CDR3 coding sequence is TGTGCCAGCAGTTTGGCAGGGGAGAATGAGCAGTTCTTC. This sequence encodes CASSLAGENEQFF.

The gene calls are TRBV6-5 and TRBJ2-7; D is perhaps TRBD2 (6 bases). From germline, CDR1 is MNHEY and CDR2 SVGAGI. This CDR3 spans 11 amino acids. V lost 8 bases and J 3 bases, leaving 8 bases between the germline ends. CDR3 sequence reads: CASRGIYEQYV. As DNA, the CDR3 is TGTGCCAGCCGCGGGATCTACGAGCAGTACGTC.

This clone was detected once. The J gene is TRBJ1-5, the V gene TRBV6-6; D ambiguous. This CDR3 contains 13 residues. Germline CDR1 MNHNY, CDR2 SVGAGI (reference sequence). Trimming cost V 4 bases and J 3 bases, with 7 bases left between them. The CDR3 DNA is TGTGCCAGCAGTTTCGAGTCCAATCAGCCCCAGCATTTT. Protein sequence: CASSFESNQPQHF.

The J gene is TRBJ2-4, the V gene TRBV5-1, with a tentative D call TRBD2 (8 bases). The CDR3 consists of 14 residues. Trimming stripped 4 bases from V and 8 bases from J, with 16 bases between. The V gene's germline CDR1 is SGHRS and CDR2 YFSETQ. CDR3 sequence reads: CASSPGRGHDIQYF. The CDR3 region has the DNA TGCGCCAGCAGCCCCGGGAGGGGGCACGACATTCAGTACTTC.

The J gene is TRBJ1-1, the V gene TRBV5-1, with D unclear. The CDR3 spans 15 residues. Germline V gene sequence: CDR1 SGHRS, CDR2 YFSETQ. V lost 1 base and J 3 bases, leaving 13 bases between the germline ends. The CDR3 spells CASSLNPMGDTEAFF. In DNA form, the CDR3 reads TGCGCCAGCAGCTTGAACCCGATGGGAGACACTGAAGCTTTCTTT.

The chain combines TRBV19 with TRBJ1-2; weak D call: TRBD1 (6 bases). The CDR3 contains 18 residues. Looked up from germline, CDR1 is LNHDA and CDR2 is SQIVND (reference sequence). The V end lost 3 bases, the J end lost 3 bases, and 23 bases lay between the germline ends. This chain's CDR3 is CASSIPARVTGGYYGYTF. In nucleotides, the CDR3 is TGTGCCAGTAGTATCCCGGCCAGGGTCACTGGGGGCTACTATGGCTACACCTTC.

This chain uses TRBV5-1 with TRBJ1-2; TRBD1 matches 12 bases. With 1 base clipped from V and 7 bases from J, the junction kept 5 bases outside the gene matches. CDR1 is SGHRS and CDR2 is YFSETQ in the germline V gene. The CDR3 covers 15 residues. The CDR3 nucleotides read TGCGCCAGCAGCTTGACTGGGACAGGGGGCTCTGGCTACACCTTC. Protein product: CASSLTGTGGSGYTF.

The rearrangement joins TRBV19 to TRBJ2-2; 7 bases match TRBD1. Germline V gene sequence: CDR1 LNHDA, CDR2 SQIVND (reference sequence). After removal of 7 bases from V and 3 bases from J, the junction contained 8 bases not matched to a gene. There are 15 residues in the CDR3. The CDR3 coding sequence is TGTGCCAGTACCAGTGCCGGGACAGACACCGGGGAGCTGTTTTTT. It is translated as CASTSAGTDTGELFF.

The J gene is TRBJ2-2, the V gene TRBV19; 10 bases align to TRBD2. The germline CDR1 and CDR2 sequences are LNHDA and SQIVND (reference sequence). With V trimmed by 0 bases and J by 7 bases, 8 bases remained unmatched. The CDR3 is made up of 17 amino acids. CDR3 sequence reads: CASSIDQASGSNGELFF. The CDR3 region has the DNA TGTGCCAGTAGTATAGATCAGGCTAGCGGGAGTAACGGGGAGCTGTTTTTT.

This clone is a singleton in its sample. The chain combines TRBV7-9 with TRBJ1-1; unclear D gene. V was trimmed by 8 bases and J by 0 bases, leaving 16 bases between them. Germline V lookup: CDR1 SEHNR, CDR2 FQNEAQ (reference sequence). CDR3 length: 15 residues. CDR3 DNA sequence: TGTGCCAGCCCGGGGAAGAGAAGCATGAACACTGAAGCTTTCTTT. Translating gives CASPGKRSMNTEAFF.

This clone has only a few counts. The V gene is TRBV3-1 (or the pseudogene TRBV3-2), the J gene TRBJ1-6; TRBD1 is a possible D gene (6 bases). With 5 bases removed from V and 9 bases from J, the gap between germline ends came to 17 bases. The CDR3 is 15 residues long. Per the germline V gene, CDR1 is LGHDT and CDR2 is YNNKEL (reference sequence). The CDR3 DNA reads TGTGCCAGCAGCTCCCGGGGGGCCGGTGGTTCACCCCTCCACTTT. Protein: CASSSRGAGGSPLHF.